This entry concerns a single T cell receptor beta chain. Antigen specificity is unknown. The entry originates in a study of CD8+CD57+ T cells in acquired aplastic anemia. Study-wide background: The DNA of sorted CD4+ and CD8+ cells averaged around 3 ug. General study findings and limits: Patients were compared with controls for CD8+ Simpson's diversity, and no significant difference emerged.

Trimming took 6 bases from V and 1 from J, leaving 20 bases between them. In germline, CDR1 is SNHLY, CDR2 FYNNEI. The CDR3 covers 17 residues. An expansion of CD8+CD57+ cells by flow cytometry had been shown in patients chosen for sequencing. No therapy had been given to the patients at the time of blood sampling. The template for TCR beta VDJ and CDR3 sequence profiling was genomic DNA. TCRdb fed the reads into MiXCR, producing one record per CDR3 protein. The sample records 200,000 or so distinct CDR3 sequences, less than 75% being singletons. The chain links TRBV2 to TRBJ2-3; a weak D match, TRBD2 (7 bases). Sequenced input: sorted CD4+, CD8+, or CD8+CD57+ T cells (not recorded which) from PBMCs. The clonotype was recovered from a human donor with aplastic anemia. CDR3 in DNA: TGTGCCAGCAGCTTGGCTCGGGACGGGGGGCGCACAGATACGCAGTATTTT. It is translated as CASSLARDGGRTDTQYF.